The 4 T cell receptor beta chains below all came from one sample that was sequenced in a study of CD8 T cells in Susac syndrome. With random hexamers, 0.5 to 1 ug RNA was reverse transcribed. MiXCR was run by TCRdb on the immunoSEQ multiplex PCR reads, yielding one entry per CDR3 protein. Of some 180,000 distinct CDR3 sequences listed, about 95% are singletons. The sample consisted of CD4+ T cells from PBMCs. The receptors shown here come from a human donor in good health.

V gene TRBV30 combines with J gene TRBJ1-2; D not resolved. The CDR3 contains 11 residues. In germline, CDR1 is GTSNPN, CDR2 SVGIG (reference sequence). V gave up 5 bases and J gave up 11 bases, with 15 bases separating them. The CDR3 protein is CAWAAGIGYTF. CDR3 DNA: TGTGCCTGGGCCGCCGGGATTGGTTACACCTTC.

The chain uses TRBV11-2 and TRBJ2-3, with a tentative D call TRBD1 (6 bases). Per the germline V gene, CDR1 is SGHAT and CDR2 is FQNNGV. Trimming removed 5 bases at V and 3 bases at J, with 9 bases between. There are 13 residues in the CDR3. The CDR3 loop is CASSTDRTDTQYF. The CDR3 region has the DNA TGTGCCAGCAGCACCGACAGGACAGATACGCAGTATTTT.

This sequence joins TRBV7-2 and TRBJ2-3, with 7 positions matching TRBD1. The CDR3 extends over 15 amino acids. Trimming cost V 4 bases and J 5 bases; bases outside gene matches: 9. Germline V CDR1 and CDR2: SGHTA, FQGNSA. The CDR3, as DNA: TGTGCCAGCAGCTCCCGACAGGGTGGTGGAGATACGCAGTATTTT. Translating gives CASSSRQGGGDTQYF.

The chain employs TRBV28 and TRBJ2-7; D is ambiguous. This CDR3 contains 15 residues. Trimming left V 2 bases short and J 1 base short, with 12 bases between. Germline loops: CDR1 MDHEN, CDR2 SYDVKM. DNA for the CDR3: TGTGCCAGCAGTTTAAGTCACCTCCTATCCTACGAGCAGTACTTC. This codes for CASSLSHLLSYEQYF.